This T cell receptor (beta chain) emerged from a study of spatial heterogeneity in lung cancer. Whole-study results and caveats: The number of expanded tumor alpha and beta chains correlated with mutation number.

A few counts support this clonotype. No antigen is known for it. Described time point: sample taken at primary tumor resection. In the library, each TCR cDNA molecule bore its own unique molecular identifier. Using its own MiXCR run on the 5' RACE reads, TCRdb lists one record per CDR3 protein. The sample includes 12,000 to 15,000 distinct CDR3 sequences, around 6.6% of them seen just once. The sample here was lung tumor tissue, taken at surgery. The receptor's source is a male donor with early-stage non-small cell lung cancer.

The CDR3 nucleotides read TGCGCCAGCAGGTGGCGGATTAACACAGATACGCAGTATTTT. It encodes CASRWRINTDTQYF. The chain employs TRBV5-1 and TRBJ2-3; D is ambiguous. The CDR3 spans 14 residues. Trimming took 5 bases from V and 2 from J, leaving 12 bases between them. Germline loops: CDR1 SGHRS, CDR2 YFSETQ.